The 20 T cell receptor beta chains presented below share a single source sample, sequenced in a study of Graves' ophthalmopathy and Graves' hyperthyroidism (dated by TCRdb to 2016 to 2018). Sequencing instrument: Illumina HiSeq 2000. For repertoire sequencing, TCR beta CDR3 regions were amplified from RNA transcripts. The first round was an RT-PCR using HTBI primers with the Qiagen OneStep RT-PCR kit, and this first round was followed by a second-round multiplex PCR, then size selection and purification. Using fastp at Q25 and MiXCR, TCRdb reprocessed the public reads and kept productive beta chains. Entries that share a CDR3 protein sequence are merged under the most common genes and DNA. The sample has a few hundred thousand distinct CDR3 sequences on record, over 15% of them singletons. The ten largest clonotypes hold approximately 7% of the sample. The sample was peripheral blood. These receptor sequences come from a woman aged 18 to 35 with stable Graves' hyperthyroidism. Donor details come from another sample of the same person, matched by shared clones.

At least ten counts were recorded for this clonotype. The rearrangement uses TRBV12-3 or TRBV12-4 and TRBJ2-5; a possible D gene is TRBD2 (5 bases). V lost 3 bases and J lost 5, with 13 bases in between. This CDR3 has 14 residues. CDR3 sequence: CASSFVGAQETQYF. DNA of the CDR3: TGTGCCAGCAGTTTTGTGGGAGCGCAGGAGACCCAGTACTTC.

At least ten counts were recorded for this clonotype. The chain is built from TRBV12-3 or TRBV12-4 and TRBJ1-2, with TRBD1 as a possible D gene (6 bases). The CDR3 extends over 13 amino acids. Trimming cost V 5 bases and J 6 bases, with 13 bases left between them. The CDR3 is CASSHNRVHGYTF. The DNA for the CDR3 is TGTGCCAGCAGTCACAACAGGGTGCATGGCTACACCTTC.

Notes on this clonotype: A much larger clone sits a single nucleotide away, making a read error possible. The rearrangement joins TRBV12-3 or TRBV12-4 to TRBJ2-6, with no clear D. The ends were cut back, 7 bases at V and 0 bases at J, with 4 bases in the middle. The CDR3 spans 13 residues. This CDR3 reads CASIHSGANVLTF. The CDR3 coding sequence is TGTGCCAGCATCCACTCTGGGGCCAACGTCCTGACTTTC.

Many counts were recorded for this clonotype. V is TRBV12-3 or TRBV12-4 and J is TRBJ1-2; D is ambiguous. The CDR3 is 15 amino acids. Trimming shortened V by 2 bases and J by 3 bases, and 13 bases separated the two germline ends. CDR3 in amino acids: CASSLIRTADYGYTF. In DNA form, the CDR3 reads TGTGCCAGCAGTTTAATCCGGACGGCCGACTATGGCTACACCTTC.

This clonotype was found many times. CDR3 residues: CASSFGGNGYTF. The CDR3 DNA sequence: TGTGCCAGCAGCTTCGGAGGGAATGGCTACACCTTC. The V gene is TRBV4-2, the J gene TRBJ1-2; D remains ambiguous. The CDR3 sequence is 12 residues long. Germline assignment: CDR1 LGHNA and CDR2 YNFKEQ. With 5 bases removed from V and 6 bases from J, the gap between germline ends came to 10 bases.

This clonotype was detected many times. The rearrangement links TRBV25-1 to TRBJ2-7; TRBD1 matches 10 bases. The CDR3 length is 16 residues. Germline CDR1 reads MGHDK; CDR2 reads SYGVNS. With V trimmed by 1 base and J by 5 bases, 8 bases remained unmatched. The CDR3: CASSESWTGGQDEQYF. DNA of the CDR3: TGTGCCAGCAGTGAATCATGGACAGGGGGGCAGGACGAGCAGTACTTC.

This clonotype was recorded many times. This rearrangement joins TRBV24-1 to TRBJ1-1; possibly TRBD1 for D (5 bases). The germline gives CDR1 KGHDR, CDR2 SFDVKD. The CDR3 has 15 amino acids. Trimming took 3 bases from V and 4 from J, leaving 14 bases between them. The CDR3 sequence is CATSDPGGGSTEAFF. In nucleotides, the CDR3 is TGTGCCACCAGTGATCCCGGGGGGGGGAGCACTGAAGCTTTCTTT.

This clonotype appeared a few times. The CDR3 DNA is TGTGCCAGCAGCCCCCGGGGAAGCTCTGGAAACACCATATATTTT. This encodes CASSPRGSSGNTIYF. V gene TRBV9 combines with J gene TRBJ1-3; D uncertain. CDR3 length: 15 residues. CDR1 is SGDLS, CDR2 YYNGEE, per germline. Trimming stripped 4 bases from V and 0 bases from J, with 11 bases between.

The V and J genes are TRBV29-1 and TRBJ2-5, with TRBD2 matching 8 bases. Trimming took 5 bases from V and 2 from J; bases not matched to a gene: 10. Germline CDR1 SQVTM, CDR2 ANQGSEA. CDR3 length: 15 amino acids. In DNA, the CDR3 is TGCAGCGTTCGGGGGGGGGCCTTCCCACAAGAGACCCAGTACTTC. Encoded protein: CSVRGGAFPQETQYF. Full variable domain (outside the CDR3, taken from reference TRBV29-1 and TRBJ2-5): SAVISQKPSRDICQRGTSLTIQCQVDSQVTMMFWYRQQPGQSLTLIATANQGSEATYESGFVIDKFPISRPNLTFSTLTVSNMSPEDSSIYLCSVRGGAFPQETQYFGPGTRLLVL.

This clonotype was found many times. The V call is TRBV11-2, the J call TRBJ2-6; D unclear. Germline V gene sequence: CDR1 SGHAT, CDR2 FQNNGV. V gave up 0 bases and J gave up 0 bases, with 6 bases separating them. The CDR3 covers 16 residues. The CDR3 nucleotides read TGTGCCAGCAGCTTAGATTCGGGCTCTGGGGCCAACGTCCTGACTTTC. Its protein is CASSLDSGSGANVLTF.

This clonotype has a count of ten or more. The CDR3 DNA follows: TGTGCCAGCAGTGATCAGCCCCAGCATTTT. Protein sequence: CASSDQPQHF. The chain couples TRBV6-1 to TRBJ1-5; no clear D gene. The CDR3 totals 10 residues. The V and J ends lost 3 bases and 6 bases respectively, with 0 bases between them. The germline gives CDR1 MNHNS, CDR2 SASEGT.

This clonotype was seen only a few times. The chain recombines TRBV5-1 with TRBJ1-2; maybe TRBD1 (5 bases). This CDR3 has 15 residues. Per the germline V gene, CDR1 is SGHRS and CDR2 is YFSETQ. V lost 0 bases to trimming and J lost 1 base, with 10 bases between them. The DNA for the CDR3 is TGCGCCAGCAGCTTGGGAGGGGTCGATAACTATGGCTACACCTTC. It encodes CASSLGGVDNYGYTF.

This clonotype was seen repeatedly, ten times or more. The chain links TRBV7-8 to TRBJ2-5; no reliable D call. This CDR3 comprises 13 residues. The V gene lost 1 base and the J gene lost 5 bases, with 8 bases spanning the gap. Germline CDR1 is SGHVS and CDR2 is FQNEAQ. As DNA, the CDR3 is TGTGCCAGCAGCTTAGGGTACGAGGAGACCCAGTACTTC. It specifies CASSLGYEETQYF.

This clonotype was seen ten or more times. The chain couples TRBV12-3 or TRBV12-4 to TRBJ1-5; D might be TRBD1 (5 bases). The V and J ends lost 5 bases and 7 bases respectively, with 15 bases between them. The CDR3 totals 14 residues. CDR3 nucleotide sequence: TGTGCCAGCAGTCGACAGCCCGTGAGGCAGCCCCAGCATTTT. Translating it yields CASSRQPVRQPQHF.

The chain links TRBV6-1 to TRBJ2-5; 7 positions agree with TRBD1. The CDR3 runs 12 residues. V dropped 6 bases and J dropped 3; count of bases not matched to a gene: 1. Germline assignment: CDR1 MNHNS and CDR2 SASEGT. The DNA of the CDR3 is TGTGCCAGCAGCAGGGGGAAAGAGACCCAGTACTTC. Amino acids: CASSRGKETQYF.

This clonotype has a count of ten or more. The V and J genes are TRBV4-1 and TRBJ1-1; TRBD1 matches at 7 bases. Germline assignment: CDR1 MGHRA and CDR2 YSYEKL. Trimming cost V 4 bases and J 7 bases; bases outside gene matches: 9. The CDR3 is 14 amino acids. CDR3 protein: CASSRGQAGNEAFF. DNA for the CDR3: TGCGCCAGCAGCCGAGGACAGGCGGGCAATGAAGCTTTCTTT.

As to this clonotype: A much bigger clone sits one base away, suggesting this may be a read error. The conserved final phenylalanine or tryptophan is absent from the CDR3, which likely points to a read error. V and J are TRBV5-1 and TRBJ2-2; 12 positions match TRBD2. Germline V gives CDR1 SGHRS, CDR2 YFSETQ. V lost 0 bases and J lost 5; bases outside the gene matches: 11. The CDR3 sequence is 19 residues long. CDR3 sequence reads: CASSLAILAGGPRTGELFS. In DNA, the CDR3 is TGCGCCAGCAGCTTGGCCATTCTAGCGGGGGGGCCGAGGACCGGGGAGCTGTTTTCT.

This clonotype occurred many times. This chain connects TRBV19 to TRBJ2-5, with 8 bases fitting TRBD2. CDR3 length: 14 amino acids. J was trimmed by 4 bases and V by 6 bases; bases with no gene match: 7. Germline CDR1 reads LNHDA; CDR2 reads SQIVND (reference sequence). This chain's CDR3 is CASSGGAFGETQYF. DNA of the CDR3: TGTGCCAGTAGCGGGGGGGCATTTGGAGAGACCCAGTACTTC.

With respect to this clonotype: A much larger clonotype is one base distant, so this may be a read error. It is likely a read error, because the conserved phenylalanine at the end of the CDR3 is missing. CDR3 coding DNA: TGTGCCATCAAGGGAGGAGATCCTGGAAACACCATATATTAT. This translates into CAIKGGDPGNTIYY. J is TRBJ1-3 and V is TRBV10-3, with D uncertain. Trimming took 7 bases from V and 2 from J, leaving 12 bases between them. The CDR3 contains 14 residues. Germline CDR1 is ENHRY and CDR2 is SYGVKD.

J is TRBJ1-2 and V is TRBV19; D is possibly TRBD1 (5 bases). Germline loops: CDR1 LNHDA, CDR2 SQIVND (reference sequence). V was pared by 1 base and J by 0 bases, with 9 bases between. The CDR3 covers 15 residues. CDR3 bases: TGTGCCAGTAGTATAGGGACGGGGGCTAACTATGGCTACACCTTC. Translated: CASSIGTGANYGYTF.